This entry lists 28 T cell receptor beta chains sequenced from one sample in a study of T cell responses to AZD1222 COVID-19 vaccine (dated by TCRdb to the early 2020s). Library construction relied on the immunoSEQ multiplex PCR assay. TCRdb obtained this table from immuneACCESS and retained in-frame rearrangements with V and J assigned. These tables miss some clones; where compared with another copy, unresolved V genes account for less than half of the shortfall, and the remainder is unexplained. For this sample the table gives under 200,000 clones, of which approximately 94% were detected only once. About 3.6% of the sample is in the top ten clones. This specimen's time point label, per the study, means: about 28 days (+/-7) after the second vaccine dose. This sample's treatment or condition label indicates: meningococcal conjugate vaccine given as trial control. The material sequenced was peripheral blood, taken 28 days after the second dose of the MenACWY control vaccine. Every receptor here comes from an adult who received the MenACWY meningococcal vaccine as a control.

The chain recombines TRBV5-5 with TRBJ1-6; perhaps TRBD1 as D (5 bases). Trimming removed 2 bases from V and 0 bases from J, with 9 bases in between. Per germline, CDR1 SGHKS and CDR2 YYEKEE (reference sequence). The CDR3 is 16 residues long. The CDR3 DNA reads as TGTGCCAGCAGCTTAAGACAGAGCTCCTATAATTCACCCCTCCACTTT. Its translation: CASSLRQSSYNSPLHF.

This sequence joins TRBV6-2 or TRBV6-3 and TRBJ1-2; 8 bases agree with TRBD1. The CDR3 has 14 residues. V gave up 6 bases and J gave up 5 bases; unmatched junction bases: 8. Germline V CDR1 and CDR2: MNHEY, SVGEGT. The CDR3 spells CASSEDGTGYGYTF. The CDR3 DNA follows: TGTGCCAGCAGCGAAGATGGGACAGGATATGGCTACACCTTC.

The chain uses TRBV5-8 and TRBJ1-1; a weak D match, TRBD1 (5 bases). Trimming cost V 2 bases and J 2 bases, with 13 bases left between them. Germline lookup yields CDR1 SGHTS and CDR2 YDEGEE. The CDR3 is made up of 15 amino acids. CDR3 nucleotide sequence: TGTGCCAGCAGCTTTGGGGGAAGGCTTAACACTGAAGCTTTCTTT. Its protein product is CASSFGGRLNTEAFF. Supplemented by reference TRBV5-8 and TRBJ1-1, the full variable domain reads EAGVTQSPTHLIKTRGQQATLRCSPISGHTSVYWYQQALGLGLQFLLWYDEGEERNRGNFPPRFSGRQFPNYSSELNVNALELEDSALYLCASSFGGRLNTEAFFGQGTRLTVV.

This CDR3 is CASRKAGSWDTQYF. CDR3 sequence (DNA): TGTGCCAGCAGAAAAGCGGGGAGCTGGGATACGCAGTATTTT. The V and J genes are TRBV7-6 and TRBJ2-3; 7 bases fit TRBD2. Germline lookup yields CDR1 SGHVS and CDR2 FNYEAQ. V was clipped by 6 bases and J by 6 bases; unmatched bases: 9. The CDR3 covers 14 residues.

The chain couples TRBV3-1 (or the pseudogene TRBV3-2) to TRBJ1-1; a weak D match, TRBD1 (5 bases). The CDR3 sequence is 13 residues long. From germline, CDR1 is LGHDT and CDR2 YNNKEL (reference sequence). Trimming removed 8 bases at V and 6 bases at J, with 16 bases between. CDR3 loop: CASAGDASPEAFF. CDR3 coding DNA: TGTGCCAGCGCCGGGGACGCTTCACCTGAAGCTTTCTTT.

The chain couples TRBV5-1 to TRBJ2-1; 8 bases map to TRBD2. Per germline, CDR1 SGHRS and CDR2 YFSETQ. CDR3 size: 17 residues. V dropped 3 bases and J dropped 0; count of bases not matched to a gene: 8. In nucleotides, the CDR3 is TGCGCCAGCAGCTATACAGGGAGCGGGAGCTCCTACAATGAGCAGTTCTTC. Translation gives CASSYTGSGSSYNEQFF.

This chain uses TRBV7-9 with TRBJ2-1, with 7 bases that match TRBD1. The germline gives CDR1 SEHNR, CDR2 FQNEAQ (reference sequence). V trimming: 6 bases; J trimming: 9 bases; junction bases outside the gene matches: 8. The CDR3 has 13 residues. The CDR3 DNA is TGTGCCAGCAGAGATCAGGGGGTTGGTGAGCAGTTCTTC. It translates to CASRDQGVGEQFF.

The V call is TRBV6-5, the J call TRBJ1-6; TRBD1 aligns across 7 bases. V was clipped by 6 bases and J by 9 bases; unmatched bases: 11. The CDR3 totals 15 residues. Germline-derived CDR1 and CDR2 are MNHEY and SVGAGI. The CDR3 loop reads CASRVVGQLASPLHF. The CDR3 DNA reads TGTGCCAGCAGGGTCGTGGGACAGTTGGCTTCACCCCTCCACTTT.

The gene calls are TRBV4-2 and TRBJ2-1, with 11 nucleotides matching TRBD2. CDR3 length: 15 residues. V shed 2 bases, J shed 6 bases, and the junction held 3 bases outside the gene matches. Germline CDR1 and CDR2: LGHNA and YNFKEQ. This chain's CDR3 is CASSQLTSGSNEQFF. DNA for the CDR3: TGTGCCAGCAGCCAATTAACTAGCGGGAGCAATGAGCAGTTCTTC.

The gene calls are TRBV25-1 and TRBJ1-1, with D maybe TRBD1 (5 bases). Germline-derived CDR1 and CDR2 are MGHDK and SYGVNS. V was clipped by 0 bases and J by 3 bases, with 5 bases between them. This CDR3 is built from 13 residues. CDR3 loop: CASSEYRDTEAFF. Here the CDR3 DNA reads TGTGCCAGCAGTGAATACAGGGACACTGAAGCTTTCTTT.

The V and J genes are TRBV3-1 (or the pseudogene TRBV3-2) and TRBJ1-4; the D is unclear. V was pared by 4 bases and J by 9 bases, with 12 bases between. This CDR3 spans 13 amino acids. The germline gives CDR1 LGHDT, CDR2 YNNKEL (reference sequence). The CDR3 spells CASSPSRVQKLFF. The CDR3 coding sequence is TGTGCCAGCAGCCCAAGCCGGGTTCAAAAACTGTTTTTT.

This clone was observed a handful of times. The gene calls are TRBV18 and TRBJ1-5; unclear D gene. CDR3 length: 13 residues. Trimming removed 5 bases from V and 3 bases from J, with 8 bases in between. The V gene's germline CDR1 is KGHSH and CDR2 LQKENI. This chain's CDR3 is CASSSDNNQPQHF. In DNA form, the CDR3 reads TGTGCCAGCTCATCAGATAACAATCAGCCCCAGCATTTT.

The rearrangement links TRBV16 to TRBJ1-4; D uncertain. In germline, CDR1 is KGHSY, CDR2 FQNENV. The V end was cut by 3 bases, the J end by 5 bases, with 7 bases between. CDR3 length: 13 amino acids. CDR3 amino acids: CASSHGPNEKLFF. DNA for the CDR3: TGTGCCAGCAGCCACGGGCCCAATGAAAAACTGTTTTTT.

V is TRBV9 and J is TRBJ2-1, with 9 bases matching TRBD2. CDR1 is SGDLS and CDR2 is YYNGEE in the germline V gene. The CDR3 covers 16 residues. With 0 bases clipped from V and 3 bases from J, the junction kept 4 bases outside the gene matches. The CDR3 DNA reads as TGTGCCAGCAGCGTAGGCTCAGCGGGGGGCTACAATGAGCAGTTCTTC. Protein sequence: CASSVGSAGGYNEQFF.

The rearrangement uses TRBV5-1 and TRBJ2-1, with 7 bases aligning to TRBD2. J gave up 2 bases and V 7 bases, and 6 bases lay outside the gene matches. Germline V gene data show CDR1 as SGHRS and CDR2 as YFSETQ. There are 14 residues in the CDR3. CDR3 sequence: CASVAGAPYNEQFF. The DNA of the CDR3 is TGCGCCAGCGTCGCGGGAGCCCCCTACAATGAGCAGTTCTTC. The full variable domain, with the rest looked up from reference TRBV5-1 and TRBJ2-1, is KAGVTQTPRYLIKTRGQQVTLSCSPISGHRSVSWYQQTPGQGLQFLFEYFSETQRNKGNFPGRFSGRQFSNSRSEMNVSTLELGDSALYLCASVAGAPYNEQFFGPGTRLTVL.

This chain connects TRBV28 to TRBJ2-3, with D perhaps TRBD2 (5 bases). Trimming pared 3 bases from V and 1 base from J, leaving 20 bases between. The CDR3 consists of 18 residues. The germline gives CDR1 MDHEN, CDR2 SYDVKM. CDR3 loop: CASSLNRRTQEGTDTQYF. CDR3 coding DNA: TGTGCCAGCAGTTTGAATCGTAGGACTCAAGAAGGCACAGATACGCAGTATTTT.

The gene calls are TRBV24-1 and TRBJ2-1, with 9 bases matching TRBD2. V shed 4 bases and J 6 bases; nucleotides not matched to a gene: 6. This CDR3 spans 15 amino acids. CDR1 and CDR2 (germline): KGHDR, SFDVKD. The CDR3 region has the DNA TGTGCCACCAGTGAGGGCGGGAGGGGACTCAATGAGCAGTTCTTC. Translating it yields CATSEGGRGLNEQFF.

DNA for the CDR3: TGCGCCAGCAGTAGAGGGGATCGGGGCACTGAAGCTTTCTTT. Its protein is CASSRGDRGTEAFF. This chain joins TRBV5-1 and TRBJ1-1, with D possibly TRBD1 on 5 matching bases. The V end lost 5 bases, the J end lost 4 bases, and 15 bases lay between the germline ends. The CDR3 is 14 amino acids. From germline, CDR1 is SGHRS and CDR2 YFSETQ. Combining the CDR3 with reference TRBV5-1 and TRBJ1-1 gives the whole variable domain KAGVTQTPRYLIKTRGQQVTLSCSPISGHRSVSWYQQTPGQGLQFLFEYFSETQRNKGNFPGRFSGRQFSNSRSEMNVSTLELGDSALYLCASSRGDRGTEAFFGQGTRLTVV.

This chain joins TRBV29-1 and TRBJ2-7; 7 bases agree with TRBD2. This CDR3 region has 16 residues. Germline lookup yields CDR1 SQVTM and CDR2 ANQGSEA. Unmatched junction bases numbered 14, after V lost 6 bases and J lost 0 bases. CDR3 nucleotides: TGCAGCGTGAACCAAATCGGCGGGAGTAGCTCCTACGAGCAGTACTTC. Its translation: CSVNQIGGSSSYEQYF.

The rearrangement joins TRBV27 to TRBJ1-5; possible D gene TRBD1, 5 bases. Trimming left V 4 bases short and J 4 bases short, with 17 bases between. CDR1 and CDR2 (germline): MNHEY, SMNVEV (reference sequence). CDR3 length: 16 amino acids. DNA for the CDR3: TGTGCCAGCAGTTCGGGGGATGCCCTTCTTAATCAGCCCCAGCATTTT. Its translation: CASSSGDALLNQPQHF.

The V call is TRBV18, the J call TRBJ1-1; unclear D gene. CDR1 and CDR2 (germline): KGHSH, LQKENI. V gave up 5 bases and J gave up 3 bases, with 7 bases separating them. CDR3 length: 12 amino acids. CDR3 amino acids: CASSVGDTEAFF. CDR3 nucleotides: TGTGCCAGCTCAGTTGGGGACACTGAAGCTTTCTTT.

This chain joins TRBV19 and TRBJ1-5; a possible D gene is TRBD1 (5 bases). Germline V lookup: CDR1 LNHDA, CDR2 SQIVND (reference sequence). The CDR3 runs to 14 residues. Trimming took off 5 bases at V and 4 bases at J, with 12 bases between the two ends. DNA for the CDR3: TGTGCCAGTAGTTCGGGGGGAGGGAATCAGCCCCAGCATTTT. This sequence encodes CASSSGGGNQPQHF.

This rearrangement joins TRBV30 to TRBJ1-5; TRBD1 matches 8 bases. The CDR3 contains 15 residues. The V and J ends lost 0 bases and 4 bases, in that order; junction bases with no gene match: 5. Germline V CDR1 and CDR2: GTSNPN, SVGIG (reference sequence). CDR3 sequence (DNA): TGTGCCTGGAGTGTACATCGGACAGGGAATCAGCCCCAGCATTTT. Protein sequence: CAWSVHRTGNQPQHF.

The chain links TRBV11-2 to TRBJ1-3; tentative D call: TRBD1 (6 bases). The germline V and J ends were trimmed by 3 bases and 5 bases, with 23 bases remaining between them. The CDR3 has 18 residues. Germline CDR1 and CDR2: SGHAT and FQNNGV. CDR3 DNA: TGTGCCAGCAGCTTCGACATTCAGACAGGATCTTCCAGAAACACCATATATTTT. The encoded protein is CASSFDIQTGSSRNTIYF.

This clone was seen a single time. The chain joins TRBV28 to TRBJ1-5; 8 nucleotides match TRBD1. CDR1 and CDR2 from the germline V gene are MDHEN and SYDVKM. This CDR3 region has 14 residues. The V and J ends lost 5 bases and 5 bases, in that order; junction bases with no gene match: 5. In nucleotides, the CDR3 is TGTGCCAGCAGTAGGGGACAGGATGATCAGCCCCAGCATTTT. It encodes CASSRGQDDQPQHF.

The rearrangement joins TRBV5-5 to TRBJ2-7, with D uncertain. Deletions cut 5 bases from V and 2 bases from J, with 8 bases between. The germline gives CDR1 SGHKS, CDR2 YYEKEE (reference sequence). CDR3 size: 12 residues. The CDR3 region is CASSSATYEQYF. Here the CDR3 DNA reads TGTGCCAGCAGTTCTGCAACCTACGAGCAGTACTTC.

This rearrangement joins TRBV9 to TRBJ2-2; TRBD1 is a possible D gene (6 bases). V lost 0 bases, J lost 6 bases, and 9 bases lay in between. Germline V lookup: CDR1 SGDLS, CDR2 YYNGEE. CDR3 length equals 14 residues. The CDR3 nucleotides are TGTGCCAGCAGCGTAGTACAGGGTCCCGGGGAGCTGTTTTTT. Amino acids: CASSVVQGPGELFF.

The rearrangement links TRBV9 to TRBJ1-1; D remains unclear. The V gene's germline CDR1 is SGDLS and CDR2 YYNGEE. The CDR3 extends over 15 amino acids. The V gene lost 0 bases and the J gene lost 0 bases, with 9 bases spanning the gap. The CDR3 reads CASSVDQVLNTEAFF. CDR3 nucleotides: TGTGCCAGCAGCGTAGATCAGGTTTTGAACACTGAAGCTTTCTTT.